The 24 T cell receptor beta chains in this list originate from one sample, sequenced in a study of shared clonotypes between healthy human individuals. Profiling relied on immunoSEQ multiplex PCR, and the TCRdb table lists in-frame clones only, not all of them. This table has 2 million to 3 million clones, 93% appearing once. The sequencing input was naive CD4+ T cells from PBMCs. Sample subset: CD45RA+ positively selected. The receptors here all came from a man between 18 and 29 years old in good health. Some clones in this sample may be carry-over from other donors' samples.

The gene calls are TRBV6-1 and TRBJ2-5, with D possibly TRBD1 on 7 matching bases. This CDR3 spans 15 amino acids. CDR1 MNHNS and CDR2 SASEGT come from the germline V gene. V was trimmed by 6 bases and J by 4 bases, leaving 18 bases between them. CDR3 residues: CASSSQGGRGETQYF. As DNA, the CDR3 is TGTGCCAGCAGCTCGCAGGGGGGTCGAGGAGAGACCCAGTACTTC.

The chain uses TRBV7-9 and TRBJ2-1, with TRBD1 as a possible D gene (5 bases). The CDR3 is 11 amino acids. The V end was cut by 5 bases, the J end by 16 bases, with 15 bases between. Germline assignment: CDR1 SEHNR and CDR2 FQNEAQ (reference sequence). The CDR3 protein is CASSLRGRPFF. Here the CDR3 DNA reads TGTGCCAGCAGCCTAAGGGGTCGCCCCTTCTTC.

The rearrangement joins TRBV6-5 to TRBJ1-2; maybe TRBD1 (6 bases). V lost 4 bases, J lost 6 bases, and 9 bases lay in between. The CDR3 is 12 residues long. Germline values: CDR1 MNHEY, CDR2 SVGAGI. CDR3 in amino acids: CASSSTGNGYTF. CDR3 coding DNA: TGTGCCAGCAGTTCCACAGGGAATGGCTACACCTTC.

A single count supports this clone. The V gene is TRBV28, the J gene TRBJ1-1, with D possibly TRBD1 on 5 matching bases. Germline CDR1 MDHEN, CDR2 SYDVKM. Trimming shortened V by 6 bases and J by 10 bases, and 12 bases separated the two germline ends. The CDR3 runs to 11 residues. CDR3 sequence (DNA): TGTGCCAGCAGCCTTTGGGACGCAGCTTTCTTT. This sequence encodes CASSLWDAAFF.

The CDR3 DNA is TGTGCCAGTAGTATGTCCAGGGGGCTGGTTGGCTACACCTTC. This translates into CASSMSRGLVGYTF. V and J are TRBV19 and TRBJ1-2, with 8 bases aligning to TRBD1. This CDR3 is built from 14 residues. The V gene's germline CDR1 is LNHDA and CDR2 SQIVND (reference sequence). Trimming removed 3 bases from V and 7 bases from J; junction bases left unmatched: 7.

The chain carries TRBV9 and TRBJ2-6, with D perhaps being TRBD1 or TRBD2 (5 bases each). Germline lookup yields CDR1 SGDLS and CDR2 YYNGEE. There are 16 residues in the CDR3. The V end was cut by 0 bases, the J end by 0 bases, with 7 bases between. As DNA, the CDR3 is TGTGCCAGCAGCGTAGCGGGACGCTCTGGGGCCAACGTCCTGACTTTC. This sequence encodes CASSVAGRSGANVLTF.

In DNA form, the CDR3 reads TGTGCCAGCAGAACACATCCGGGACAGGCTAATTCACCCCTCCACTTT. Its protein is CASRTHPGQANSPLHF. The chain joins TRBV6-9 to TRBJ1-6; the match to TRBD1 covers 8 bases. The germline gives CDR1 MNHGY, CDR2 SVAAGI. This CDR3 is built from 16 residues. Trimming at V came to 6 bases and at J to 6 bases, leaving 10 bases not matched to a gene.

CDR3 in amino acids: CAGSGRNNQPQHF. The CDR3 nucleotides are TGTGCCGGCTCCGGGAGGAACAATCAGCCCCAGCATTTT. The chain couples TRBV19 to TRBJ1-5; D is unresolved. Germline CDR1 LNHDA, CDR2 SQIVND (reference sequence). This CDR3 comprises 13 residues. The germline V and J ends were trimmed by 11 bases and 3 bases, with 14 bases remaining between them.

The V call is TRBV5-4, the J call TRBJ2-2, with D uncertain. CDR3 length equals 13 residues. Germline V gene sequence: CDR1 SGHNT, CDR2 YYREEE (reference sequence). Trimming removed 4 bases at V and 6 bases at J, with 10 bases between. The CDR3 is CASSQDTPGELFF. CDR3 DNA sequence: TGTGCCAGCAGCCAAGATACACCCGGGGAGCTGTTTTTT.

The J gene is TRBJ1-6, the V gene TRBV6-1; 7 positions agree with TRBD1. V was clipped by 11 bases and J by 5 bases; unmatched bases: 12. CDR1 and CDR2 (germline): MNHNS, SASEGT. The CDR3 spans 15 residues. CDR3 in amino acids: CAGVGGQENNSPLHF. In nucleotides, the CDR3 is TGTGCCGGAGTGGGAGGACAGGAAAATAATTCACCCCTCCACTTT.

This chain links TRBV11-1 with TRBJ2-6; a weak D match, TRBD2 (7 bases). Germline-derived CDR1 and CDR2 are SGHAT and FQDESV (reference sequence). The CDR3 is 18 amino acids. Trimming left V 2 bases short and J 2 bases short, with 16 bases between. CDR3 in amino acids: CASSLRQGREAGANVLTF. Written as DNA, the CDR3 is TGTGCCAGCAGCTTACGGCAGGGGAGGGAGGCTGGGGCCAACGTCCTGACTTTC.

V and J are TRBV29-1 and TRBJ2-1, with TRBD2 matching over 7 bases. V trimming: 1 base; J trimming: 8 bases; junction bases outside the gene matches: 14. CDR3 length: 16 residues. Germline V gives CDR1 SQVTM, CDR2 ANQGSEA. Here the CDR3 reads CSVEGPFGRALDEQFF. The DNA of the CDR3 is TGCAGCGTTGAAGGTCCGTTTGGGAGGGCCTTGGATGAGCAGTTCTTC.

This clone was counted a single time. The chain has TRBV5-1 and TRBJ2-7; D unclear. Trimming stripped 5 bases from V and 2 bases from J, with 8 bases between. The CDR3 length is 12 residues. Germline values: CDR1 SGHRS, CDR2 YFSETQ. Here the CDR3 reads CASSEQTYEQYF. CDR3 DNA sequence: TGCGCCAGCAGTGAACAGACCTACGAGCAGTACTTC.

This clone has just one count. V usage is TRBV11-3 and J usage is TRBJ2-7, with D maybe TRBD2 (5 bases). V lost 4 bases and J lost 5, with 18 bases in between. CDR1 is SGHNT and CDR2 is YENEEA in the germline V gene. The CDR3 covers 15 residues. The CDR3 bases are TGTGCCAGCAGCTCTGGACCGGGGTTTGGGCACGAGCAGTACTTC. This codes for CASSSGPGFGHEQYF.

The chain combines TRBV6-5 with TRBJ2-7; D could derive from TRBD1 or TRBD2 (5 bases each). Germline V gene data show CDR1 as MNHEY and CDR2 as SVGAGI. The CDR3 has 14 residues. Trimming pared 0 bases from V and 7 bases from J, leaving 13 bases between. CDR3 residues: CASSYSQGPGEQYF. The CDR3 region has the DNA TGTGCCAGCAGTTACTCGCAGGGTCCGGGGGAGCAGTACTTC.

The gene calls are TRBV5-6 and TRBJ2-6; 8 bases match TRBD2. From germline, CDR1 is SGHDT and CDR2 YYEEEE. There are 18 residues in the CDR3. Trimming at V came to 0 bases and at J to 0 bases, leaving 5 bases not matched to a gene. The CDR3 sequence: CASSLAPSGYSGANVLTF. CDR3 in DNA: TGTGCCAGCAGCTTGGCTCCTAGCGGGTACTCTGGGGCCAACGTCCTGACTTTC.

V usage is TRBV28 and J usage is TRBJ2-7, with TRBD1 as a possible D gene (6 bases). V gave up 7 bases and J gave up 0 bases, with 13 bases separating them. This CDR3 contains 14 residues. CDR1 is MDHEN, CDR2 SYDVKM, per germline. This chain's CDR3 is CASKRQGHSYEQYF. In nucleotides, the CDR3 is TGTGCCAGCAAGCGCCAGGGGCACTCCTACGAGCAGTACTTC.

The V and J genes are TRBV7-7 and TRBJ2-5; D not resolved. In germline, CDR1 is SSHAT, CDR2 FNYEAQ (reference sequence). The CDR3 is 13 amino acids. The V end was cut by 1 base, the J end by 5 bases, with 8 bases between. The CDR3 loop is CASSLEPPETQYF. In DNA form, the CDR3 reads TGTGCCAGCAGCTTAGAACCCCCCGAGACCCAGTACTTC.

The rearrangement joins TRBV7-9 to TRBJ1-1; D is unclear. V lost 5 bases and J 4 bases, leaving 11 bases between the germline ends. There are 13 residues in the CDR3. From germline, CDR1 is SEHNR and CDR2 FQNEAQ (reference sequence). The CDR3 DNA sequence: TGTGCCAGCAGCCTCTATGAGGTCACTGAAGCTTTCTTT. It specifies CASSLYEVTEAFF.

This sequence joins TRBV18 and TRBJ1-3; D call uncertain. Germline CDR1 KGHSH, CDR2 LQKENI. This CDR3 spans 15 amino acids. Between the trimmed V and J ends, which lost 1 base and 4 bases, there was a span of 11 bases. This chain's CDR3 is CASSPLATEGNTIYF. For the CDR3, the DNA is TGTGCCAGCTCACCACTTGCGACCGAAGGAAACACCATATATTTT.

The V and J genes are TRBV7-2 and TRBJ1-4; a weak D match, TRBD1 (5 bases). Trimming shortened V by 0 bases and J by 0 bases, and 8 bases separated the two germline ends. CDR1 is SGHTA and CDR2 is FQGNSA in the germline V gene. The CDR3 is made up of 16 amino acids. CDR3: CASSLALGATNEKLFF. CDR3 coding DNA: TGTGCCAGCAGCTTAGCGCTGGGGGCAACTAATGAAAAACTGTTTTTT.

CDR3 amino acids: CASRKIGTNQPQHF. CDR3 nucleotide sequence: TGTGCCAGTAGGAAAATAGGCACCAATCAGCCCCAGCATTTT. The chain couples TRBV19 to TRBJ1-5; D gene uncertain. Germline V lookup: CDR1 LNHDA, CDR2 SQIVND (reference sequence). This CDR3 has 14 residues. The germline V and J ends were trimmed by 6 bases and 3 bases, with 12 bases remaining between them.

The chain links TRBV9 to TRBJ2-1; no firm D call. Trimming removed 3 bases at V and 1 base at J, with 2 bases between. The CDR3 totals 12 residues. CDR1 and CDR2 (germline): SGDLS, YYNGEE. The CDR3 region has the DNA TGTGCCAGCAGCGCTTCCTACAATGAGCAGTTCTTC. Translating gives CASSASYNEQFF.

The rearrangement uses TRBV7-3 and TRBJ2-3, with 11 bases matching TRBD2. J gave up 1 base and V 6 bases, and 3 bases lay outside the gene matches. The CDR3 is 15 amino acids. Germline CDR1 is SGHTA and CDR2 is FQGTGA. In DNA form, the CDR3 reads TGTGCCAGCAGACTAGCGGGAGCGGGCACAGATACGCAGTATTTT. Its translation: CASRLAGAGTDTQYF.